This T cell receptor beta chain is drawn from a study of OX40 agonist ivuxolimab in advanced cancers. Study context: The dose of intravenous ivuxolimab that patients received every 2 weeks ranged from 0.01 to 10 mg/kg.

The study's findings and limits: Normalized T-cell clonal expansion was also low in a subset of nonresponders.

Germline CDR1 LGHNA, CDR2 YSLEER. The CDR3 consists of 16 residues. V was shortened by 0 bases and J by 3 bases, with 14 bases between the two germline ends. Worth noting for this clone: Its antigen is currently unknown.

Using immunoSEQ multiplex PCR, the repertoire was profiled, and TCRdb retains in-frame clones only, with some absent. Among about 61,000 clones, 92% were seen once, and the ten largest hold 20% to 30%. This material consisted of CD4+ or CD8+ T cells sorted from blood, taken in a trial of the OX40 agonist ivuxolimab. This sequence originates from an adult with an advanced solid tumor such as melanoma, head and neck, liver or kidney cancer. The chain employs TRBV4-3 and TRBJ1-1, with D maybe TRBD1 (5 bases). The CDR3 region is CASSQDHLRGDTEAFF. DNA of the CDR3: TGCGCCAGCAGCCAAGATCATCTCCGAGGGGACACTGAAGCTTTCTTT.